This TCR beta chain was documented in a study of blood T cell repertoires in COVID-19. Per the original data handling: Reference gene primers were amplified, and this amplification served to estimate nucleated cell counts. The method was immunoSEQ multiplex PCR; TCRdb's version includes in-frame clones alone and lacks a portion of them. The V and J calls and the clone size are those of that table, but D and trimming were determined from the DNA. The top ten hold 4.8% of the sample, which has about 210,000 clones, approximately 89% seen once. CDR3 length: 19 amino acids. The V segment lost 4 bases and the J segment 0 bases; nucleotides outside the gene matches: 17. Germline V CDR1 and CDR2: SGHNT, YYREEE (reference sequence).

The chain uses TRBV5-4 and TRBJ2-5; TRBD2 agrees at 8 bases. Sequenced: peripheral blood. This TCR derives from a woman between 40 and 55 years old with acute or convalescent COVID-19. The CDR3 loop reads CASSPKVGTSGLYQETQYF. CDR3 bases: TGTGCCAGCAGCCCAAAGGTCGGCACTAGCGGTCTGTACCAAGAGACCCAGTACTTC.